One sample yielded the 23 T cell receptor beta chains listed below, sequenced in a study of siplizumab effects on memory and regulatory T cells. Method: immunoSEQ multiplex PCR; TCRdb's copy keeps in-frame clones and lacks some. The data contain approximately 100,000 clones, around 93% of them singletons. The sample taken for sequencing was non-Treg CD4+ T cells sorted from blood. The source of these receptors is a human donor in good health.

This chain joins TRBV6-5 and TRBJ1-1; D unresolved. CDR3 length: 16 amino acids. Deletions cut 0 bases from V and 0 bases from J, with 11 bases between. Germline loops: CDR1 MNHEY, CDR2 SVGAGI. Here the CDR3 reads CASSYSAAVMNTEAFF. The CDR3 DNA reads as TGTGCCAGCAGTTACTCGGCAGCCGTCATGAACACTGAAGCTTTCTTT.

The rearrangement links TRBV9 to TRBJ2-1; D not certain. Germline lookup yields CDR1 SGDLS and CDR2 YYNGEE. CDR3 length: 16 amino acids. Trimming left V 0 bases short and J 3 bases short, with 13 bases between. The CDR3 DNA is TGTGCCAGCAGCGTAGCTACGTATGGAGTCTACAATGAGCAGTTCTTC. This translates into CASSVATYGVYNEQFF. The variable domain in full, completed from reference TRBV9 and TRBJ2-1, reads DSGVTQTPKHLITATGQRVTLRCSPRSGDLSVYWYQQSLDQGLQFLIQYYNGEERAKGNILERFSAQQFPDLHSELNLSSLELGDSALYFCASSVATYGVYNEQFFGPGTRLTVL.

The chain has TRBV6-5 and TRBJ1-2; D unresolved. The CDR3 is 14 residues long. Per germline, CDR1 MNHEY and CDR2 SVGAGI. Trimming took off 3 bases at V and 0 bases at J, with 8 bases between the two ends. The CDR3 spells CASSYHQANYGYTF. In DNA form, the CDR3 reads TGTGCCAGCAGTTATCACCAGGCTAACTATGGCTACACCTTC.

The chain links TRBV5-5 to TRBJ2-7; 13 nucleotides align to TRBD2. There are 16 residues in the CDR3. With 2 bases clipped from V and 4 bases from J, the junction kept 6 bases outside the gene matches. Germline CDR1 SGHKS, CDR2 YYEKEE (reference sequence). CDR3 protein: CASSFTLTSGGYEQYF. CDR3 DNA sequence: TGTGCCAGCAGCTTCACGTTGACTAGCGGGGGGTACGAGCAGTACTTC.

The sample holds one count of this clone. This CDR3 is CASRLTGPPEAFF. Here the CDR3 DNA reads TGTGCAAGTCGCTTAACGGGGCCACCTGAAGCTTTCTTT. The J gene is TRBJ1-1, the V gene TRBV12-2. TRBV12-2 is designated a pseudogene. This CDR3 has 13 residues.

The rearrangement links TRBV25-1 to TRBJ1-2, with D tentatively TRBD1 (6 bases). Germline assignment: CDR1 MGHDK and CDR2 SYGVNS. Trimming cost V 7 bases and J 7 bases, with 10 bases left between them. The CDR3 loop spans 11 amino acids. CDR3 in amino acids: CASKQGSGYTF. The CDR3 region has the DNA TGTGCCAGCAAACAGGGCAGTGGCTACACCTTC.

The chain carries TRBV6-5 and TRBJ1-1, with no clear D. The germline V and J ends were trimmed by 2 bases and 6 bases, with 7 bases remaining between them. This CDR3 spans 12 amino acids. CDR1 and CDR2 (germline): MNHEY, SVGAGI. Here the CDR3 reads CASSYVVSEAFF. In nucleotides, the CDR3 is TGTGCCAGCAGTTACGTCGTCTCTGAAGCTTTCTTT.

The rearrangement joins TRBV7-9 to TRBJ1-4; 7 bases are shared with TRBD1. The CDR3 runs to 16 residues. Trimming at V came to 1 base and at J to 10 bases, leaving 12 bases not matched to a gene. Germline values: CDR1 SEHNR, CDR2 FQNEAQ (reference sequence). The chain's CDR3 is CASSLDGTAGGRKLFF. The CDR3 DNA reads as TGTGCCAGCAGCTTAGACGGGACAGCGGGGGGCCGAAAACTGTTTTTT.

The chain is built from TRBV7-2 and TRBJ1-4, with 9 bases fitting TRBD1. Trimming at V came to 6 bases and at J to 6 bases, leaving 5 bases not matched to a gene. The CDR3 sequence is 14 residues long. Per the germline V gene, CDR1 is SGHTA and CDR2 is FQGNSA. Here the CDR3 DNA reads TGTGCCAGCAGGGCCGGGACAGGGTATGAAAAACTGTTTTTT. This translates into CASRAGTGYEKLFF.

CDR3 nucleotide sequence: TGTGCCAGCAACCCTTCGACAGGTTCCTACGAGCAGTACTTC. Translating it yields CASNPSTGSYEQYF. V gene TRBV11-2 combines with J gene TRBJ2-7, with a weak D call TRBD1 (6 bases). The ends were cut back, 7 bases at V and 1 base at J, with 14 bases in the middle. Germline assignment: CDR1 SGHAT and CDR2 FQNNGV. The CDR3 runs to 14 residues.

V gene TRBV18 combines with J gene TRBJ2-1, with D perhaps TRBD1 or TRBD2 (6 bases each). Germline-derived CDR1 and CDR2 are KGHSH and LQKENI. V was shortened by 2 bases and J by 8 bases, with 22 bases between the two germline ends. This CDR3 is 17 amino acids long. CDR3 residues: CASSPMTSGAPGDEQFF. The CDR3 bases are TGTGCCAGCTCACCAATGACGTCGGGGGCCCCCGGAGATGAGCAGTTCTTC.

The DNA of the CDR3 is TGTGCCAGCAGCCCCCAAAACCCCCCGCGGACGGAACGGAACACTGAAGCTTTCTTT. This sequence encodes CASSPQNPPRTERNTEAFF. The chain couples TRBV7-9 to TRBJ1-1, with no clear D. In germline, CDR1 is SEHNR, CDR2 FQNEAQ (reference sequence). CDR3 size: 19 residues. V was clipped by 5 bases and J by 1 base, with 26 bases between them.

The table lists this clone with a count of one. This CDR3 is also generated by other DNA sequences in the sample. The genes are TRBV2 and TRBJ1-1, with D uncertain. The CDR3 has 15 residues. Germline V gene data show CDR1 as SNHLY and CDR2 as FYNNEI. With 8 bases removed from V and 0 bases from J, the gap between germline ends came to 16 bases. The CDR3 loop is CASRNDRAMNTEAFF. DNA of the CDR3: TGTGCCAGCCGAAACGATAGGGCAATGAACACTGAAGCTTTCTTT.

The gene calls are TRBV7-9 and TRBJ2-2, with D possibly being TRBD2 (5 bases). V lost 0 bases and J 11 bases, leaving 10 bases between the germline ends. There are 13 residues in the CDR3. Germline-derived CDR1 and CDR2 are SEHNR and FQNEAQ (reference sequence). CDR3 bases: TGTGCCAGCAGCTTAGCCGGGATCGCCGAGCTGTTTTTT. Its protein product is CASSLAGIAELFF.

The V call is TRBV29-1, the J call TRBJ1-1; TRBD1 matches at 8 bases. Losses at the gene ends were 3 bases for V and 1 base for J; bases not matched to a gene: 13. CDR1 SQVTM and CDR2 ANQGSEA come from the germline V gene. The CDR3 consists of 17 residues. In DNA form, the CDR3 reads TGCAGCGTTGATTCGAGGACAGGGTTCATTCGGAACACTGAAGCTTTCTTT. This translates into CSVDSRTGFIRNTEAFF.

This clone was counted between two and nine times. The CDR3 is CASSWGSAEAFF. CDR3 nucleotide sequence: TGTGCCAGCAGCTGGGGATCGGCTGAAGCTTTCTTT. The chain links TRBV7-9 to TRBJ1-1; D is uncertain. Looked up from germline, CDR1 is SEHNR and CDR2 is FQNEAQ (reference sequence). Trimming removed 4 bases from V and 6 bases from J, with 9 bases in between. The CDR3 length is 12 residues.

CDR3 sequence: CASSPGPDRVDYGYTF. CDR3 bases: TGTGCCAGCAGCCCGGGCCCCGACAGGGTGGACTATGGCTACACCTTC. The chain employs TRBV7-7 and TRBJ1-2; 7 positions match TRBD1. The CDR3 has 16 residues. V gave up 5 bases and J gave up 3 bases; unmatched junction bases: 12. The germline V gene encodes CDR1 SSHAT and CDR2 FNYEAQ (reference sequence).

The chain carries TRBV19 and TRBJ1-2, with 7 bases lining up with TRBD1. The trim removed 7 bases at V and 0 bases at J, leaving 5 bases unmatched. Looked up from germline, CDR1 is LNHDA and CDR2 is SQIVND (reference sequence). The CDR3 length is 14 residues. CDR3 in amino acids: CASNLRGTNYGYTF. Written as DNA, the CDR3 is TGTGCCAGTAACCTCAGGGGGACTAACTATGGCTACACCTTC.

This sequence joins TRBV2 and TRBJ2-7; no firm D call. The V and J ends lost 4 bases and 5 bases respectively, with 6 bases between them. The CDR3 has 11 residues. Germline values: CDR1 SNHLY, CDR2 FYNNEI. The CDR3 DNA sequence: TGTGCCAGCAGTGGAGTAAACGAGCAGTACTTC. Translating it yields CASSGVNEQYF.

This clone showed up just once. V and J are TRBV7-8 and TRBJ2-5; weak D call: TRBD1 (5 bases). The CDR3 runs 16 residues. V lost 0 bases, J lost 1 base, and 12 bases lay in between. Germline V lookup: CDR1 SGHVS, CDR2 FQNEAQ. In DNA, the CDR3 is TGTGCCAGCAGCTTAGCGAGCTGGGGCAGCCAAGAGACCCAGTACTTC. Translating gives CASSLASWGSQETQYF.

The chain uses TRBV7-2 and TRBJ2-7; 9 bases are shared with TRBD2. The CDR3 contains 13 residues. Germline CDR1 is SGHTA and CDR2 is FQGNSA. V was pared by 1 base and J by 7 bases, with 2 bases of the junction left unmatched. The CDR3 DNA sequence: TGTGCCAGCAGCTTAGGCGGGGGGGTTGAGCAGTACTTC. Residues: CASSLGGGVEQYF.

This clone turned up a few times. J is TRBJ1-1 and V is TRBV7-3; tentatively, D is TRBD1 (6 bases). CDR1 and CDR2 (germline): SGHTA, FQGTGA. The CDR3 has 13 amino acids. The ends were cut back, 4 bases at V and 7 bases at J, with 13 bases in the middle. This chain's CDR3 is CASSSTGLGEAFF. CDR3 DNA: TGTGCCAGCAGCTCAACAGGGCTGGGTGAAGCTTTCTTT.

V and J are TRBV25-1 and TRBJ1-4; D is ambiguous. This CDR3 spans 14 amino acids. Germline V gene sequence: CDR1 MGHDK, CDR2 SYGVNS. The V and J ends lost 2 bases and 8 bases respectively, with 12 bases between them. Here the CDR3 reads CASSESRVSEKLFF. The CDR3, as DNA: TGTGCCAGCAGTGAAAGTAGGGTGAGCGAAAAACTGTTTTTT.